Each of the 18 T cell receptor beta chains below was sequenced from the same sample in a study of blood T cell repertoires in COVID-19. This table comes from immunoSEQ multiplex PCR, and its TCRdb copy is limited to in-frame clones, with some not included. Here the sample spans about 410,000 clones, approximately 91% being singletons. The sequencing input was peripheral blood. These receptors were obtained from a middle-aged woman with COVID-19, enrolled during active disease.

The V and J genes are TRBV7-2 and TRBJ1-4; the D is unclear. This CDR3 comprises 14 residues. Germline CDR1 SGHTA, CDR2 FQGNSA. Trimming left V 2 bases short and J 4 bases short, with 8 bases between. The CDR3 coding sequence is TGTGCCAGCAGCTTATCCCTGTTTAATGAAAAACTGTTTTTT. This encodes CASSLSLFNEKLFF.

The chain carries TRBV20-1 and TRBJ2-7, with a weak D call TRBD1 (5 bases). With 3 bases removed from V and 1 base from J, the gap between germline ends came to 13 bases. The CDR3 length is 14 residues. Germline V gene data show CDR1 as DFQATT and CDR2 as SNEGSKA (reference sequence). As DNA, the CDR3 is TGCAGTGCTAGTGGGTCAGGACAATCCTACGAGCAGTACTTC. Protein sequence: CSASGSGQSYEQYF.

The gene calls are TRBV29-1 and TRBJ1-1; D not certain. Germline CDR1 SQVTM, CDR2 ANQGSEA. CDR3 size: 15 residues. The ends were cut back, 3 bases at V and 2 bases at J, with 16 bases in the middle. The CDR3 is CSVDHPPGRNTEAFF. CDR3 coding DNA: TGCAGCGTTGACCACCCACCTGGCAGAAACACTGAAGCTTTCTTT.

The chain couples TRBV5-4 to TRBJ2-2, with D possibly TRBD1 on 6 matching bases. Germline CDR1 is SGHNT and CDR2 is YYREEE (reference sequence). The CDR3 is 14 amino acids. The V and J ends lost 4 bases and 8 bases respectively, with 15 bases between them. The CDR3 loop reads CASSLPQGIGELFF. CDR3 nucleotide sequence: TGTGCCAGCAGCCTCCCCCAGGGGATAGGGGAGCTGTTTTTT.

V is TRBV28 and J is TRBJ2-7; 7 bases are a match to TRBD2. J gave up 3 bases and V 2 bases, and 7 bases lay outside the gene matches. The CDR3 is 15 residues long. Germline CDR1 reads MDHEN; CDR2 reads SYDVKM. CDR3 sequence: CASSLRGDPLYEQYF. The DNA for the CDR3 is TGTGCCAGCAGTTTACGGGGGGATCCCCTCTACGAGCAGTACTTC.

The chain has TRBV5-7 and TRBJ2-1, with 7 positions matching TRBD1. TRBV5-7 belongs to the ORF category, with a function that is uncertain. The CDR3 extends over 19 amino acids. V lost 2 bases, J lost 5 bases, and 19 bases stayed unmatched. The CDR3: CASSLLQGSRPLLHNEQFF. CDR3 DNA: TGTGCCAGCAGCTTACTACAGGGGTCTCGGCCTCTCCTACACAATGAGCAGTTCTTC.

Note on this clone: The sample carries other DNA sequences with the same CDR3. V gene TRBV5-1 combines with J gene TRBJ1-2; D uncertain. Germline V lookup: CDR1 SGHRS, CDR2 YFSETQ. Trimming left V 2 bases short and J 1 base short, with 6 bases between. The CDR3 is 13 amino acids. CDR3 coding DNA: TGCGCCAGCAGCTTAGAGGGTAACTATGGCTACACCTTC. This gives the protein CASSLEGNYGYTF.

The J gene is TRBJ2-3, the V gene TRBV10-3; tentatively, D is TRBD2 (5 bases). Trimming left V 2 bases short and J 4 bases short, with 16 bases between. Germline CDR1 reads ENHRY; CDR2 reads SYGVKD. This CDR3 has 16 residues. CDR3 sequence (DNA): TGTGCCATCAGTGAGGGAATCTACTCCGGGGCAGATACGCAGTATTTT. It codes for CAISEGIYSGADTQYF.

The gene calls are TRBV12-3 or TRBV12-4 and TRBJ1-1, with D unclear. The CDR3 totals 13 residues. The germline V and J ends were trimmed by 8 bases and 0 bases, with 10 bases remaining between them. CDR3 amino acids: CASGSLMNTEAFF. CDR3 nucleotide sequence: TGTGCCAGCGGTAGTCTGATGAACACTGAAGCTTTCTTT.

V is TRBV5-3 and J is TRBJ2-7; D perhaps matches TRBD2 (6 bases). TRBV5-3 is annotated as an ORF whose role is uncertain. The V end was cut by 2 bases, the J end by 6 bases, with 30 bases between. This CDR3 has 19 residues. In DNA, the CDR3 is TGTGCCAGAAGCTTTGTAGGGAGACCCGGGACTCACTATAGCCGCGAGCAGTACTTC. It specifies CARSFVGRPGTHYSREQYF.

The J gene is TRBJ1-1, the V gene TRBV9; 9 bases fit TRBD1. The V gene's germline CDR1 is SGDLS and CDR2 YYNGEE. Unmatched junction bases numbered 12, after V lost 3 bases and J lost 3 bases. The CDR3 totals 17 residues. The CDR3 DNA reads as TGTGCCAGCAGCGGGCCGGGACAGGGTAAAGGACACACTGAAGCTTTCTTT. Protein: CASSGPGQGKGHTEAFF.

The CDR3 is CASSGRLAGQETQYF. The CDR3 DNA follows: TGTGCCAGCAGCGGACGACTAGCGGGGCAAGAGACCCAGTACTTC. The gene calls are TRBV7-2 and TRBJ2-5, with TRBD2 matching 11 bases. V trimming: 5 bases; J trimming: 2 bases; junction bases outside the gene matches: 4. The CDR3 has 15 residues. Germline lookup yields CDR1 SGHTA and CDR2 FQGNSA.

V is TRBV10-3 and J is TRBJ2-5, with D possibly being TRBD2 (6 bases). Trimming took 3 bases from V and 9 from J, leaving 20 bases between them. In germline, CDR1 is ENHRY, CDR2 SYGVKD. This CDR3 spans 15 amino acids. CDR3 sequence: CAISEMAGNSAPQYF. CDR3 nucleotide sequence: TGTGCCATCAGTGAAATGGCGGGAAATAGCGCCCCCCAGTACTTC.

The V gene is TRBV30, the J gene TRBJ1-1, with D perhaps TRBD1 (5 bases). CDR3 length equals 15 residues. Trimming shortened V by 1 base and J by 3 bases, and 15 bases separated the two germline ends. The germline gives CDR1 GTSNPN, CDR2 SVGIG (reference sequence). CDR3 sequence (DNA): TGTGCCTGGAGTGAAATATTAGGGGAATACACTGAAGCTTTCTTT. It codes for CAWSEILGEYTEAFF.

This clone was counted once. The rearrangement links TRBV10-3 to TRBJ1-2; maybe TRBD1 (5 bases). V was clipped by 3 bases and J by 2 bases, with 10 bases between them. The germline V gene encodes CDR1 ENHRY and CDR2 SYGVKD. CDR3 length: 14 amino acids. The CDR3 bases are TGTGCCATCAGTGACACAGGATCCAACTATGGCTACACCTTC. Its translation is CAISDTGSNYGYTF.

The V call is TRBV14, the J call TRBJ2-1, with 8 bases lining up with TRBD1. The CDR3 contains 15 residues. The germline gives CDR1 SGHDN, CDR2 FVKESK. The trim removed 3 bases at V and 7 bases at J, leaving 8 bases unmatched. The CDR3 here is CASSQRQGWRNEQFF. CDR3 bases: TGTGCCAGCAGCCAGCGACAGGGGTGGAGGAATGAGCAGTTCTTC. The whole variable domain, filled in from reference TRBV14 and TRBJ2-1, reads EAGVTQFPSHSVIEKGQTVTLRCDPISGHDNLYWYRRVMGKEIKFLLHFVKESKQDESGMPNNRFLAERTGGTYSTLKVQPAELEDSGVYFCASSQRQGWRNEQFFGPGTRLTVL.

J is TRBJ1-2 and V is TRBV15; no definite D call. Between the trimmed V and J ends, which lost 0 bases and 4 bases, there was a span of 12 bases. CDR3 size: 15 residues. Germline values: CDR1 LNHNV, CDR2 YYDKDF (reference sequence). CDR3 coding DNA: TGTGCCACCAGCAGAGAGAAGGAGCAATTCTATGGCTACACCTTC. This translates into CATSREKEQFYGYTF.

The rearrangement joins TRBV28 to TRBJ2-1, with D unresolved. CDR3 length: 17 residues. The V end lost 1 base, the J end lost 0 bases, and 13 bases lay between the germline ends. Germline CDR1 is MDHEN and CDR2 is SYDVKM. The CDR3: CASSLFFARSSYNEQFF. The DNA of the CDR3 is TGTGCCAGCAGTTTATTCTTCGCCAGAAGCTCCTACAATGAGCAGTTCTTC.